This T cell receptor (beta chain) emerged from a study of T-cell reconstitution after alpha-beta-depleted transplantation in children. Unique molecular identifiers were incorporated when the TCRbeta library was constructed. TCRdb recomputed calls from the PCR reads with MiXCR, one row per CDR3 protein. The table shows 210,000 or so distinct CDR3 sequences, with roughly 10% occurring only once. The CDR3 contains 14 residues. The V gene's germline CDR1 is SGHTA and CDR2 FQGNSA. The V gene lost 4 bases and the J gene lost 5 bases, with 14 bases spanning the gap. The source was PBMCs from the stem cell graft donor, collected from the stem cell graft. This TCR came from a human donor who donated a stem cell graft to a child with acute lymphoblastic leukemia. The rearrangement joins TRBV7-2 to TRBJ2-5, with unresolved D. This CDR3 reads CASSYRRNTETQYF. The CDR3 nucleotides read TGTGCCAGCAGCTACCGCAGGAATACGGAGACCCAGTACTTC. Complete variable domain (other parts from reference TRBV7-2 and TRBJ2-5): GAGVSQSPSNKVTEKGKDVELRCDPISGHTALYWYRQSLGQGLEFLIYFQGNSAPDKSGLPSDRFSAERTGGSVSTLTIQRTQQEDSAVYLCASSYRRNTETQYFGPGTRLLVL.